The 13 T cell receptor beta chains below all came from one sample that was sequenced in a study of preoperative IRX-2 immunotherapy in early breast cancer. Treatment defined: preoperative locoregional IRX-2 cytokine immunotherapy. Produced via immunoSEQ multiplex PCR; TCRdb's table is partial and in-frame only. The data show around 57,000 clones, 94% seen once. The specimen was taken from a patient treated with IRX-2 immunotherapy. These receptors all come from a human donor with breast cancer.

V is TRBV7-2 and J is TRBJ1-6; no definite D call. Looked up from germline, CDR1 is SGHTA and CDR2 is FQGNSA. The V end lost 3 bases, the J end lost 9 bases, and 15 bases lay between the germline ends. The CDR3 has 15 residues. Here the CDR3 reads CASSLGVRNSSPLHF. The CDR3 DNA reads as TGTGCCAGCAGCTTGGGCGTACGCAACTCTTCACCCCTCCACTTT.

This chain joins TRBV6-5 and TRBJ2-7; 9 nucleotides line up with TRBD1. CDR3 length: 15 residues. Germline V gene sequence: CDR1 MNHEY, CDR2 SVGAGI. V was pared by 3 bases and J by 3 bases, with 6 bases of the junction left unmatched. This CDR3 is CASSYLADRGYEQYF. The CDR3 DNA reads TGTGCCAGCAGTTATTTAGCGGACAGGGGCTACGAGCAGTACTTC.

The rearrangement uses TRBV5-6 and TRBJ1-4; the D is unclear. Germline V gene sequence: CDR1 SGHDT, CDR2 YYEEEE. V shed 0 bases and J shed 0 bases, with 3 bases lying between them. The CDR3 sequence is 14 residues long. The CDR3 region has the DNA TGTGCCAGCAGCTTGGCCGCAACTAATGAAAAACTGTTTTTT. Amino acids: CASSLAATNEKLFF.

The chain carries TRBV11-2 and TRBJ2-7, with 7 bases matching TRBD2. J was trimmed by 2 bases and V by 5 bases; bases with no gene match: 6. Germline V CDR1 and CDR2: SGHAT, FQNNGV. CDR3 length: 14 amino acids. Here the CDR3 DNA reads TGTGCCAGCAGCCCCGGACTAGGGCCCTACGAGCAGTACTTC. Protein product: CASSPGLGPYEQYF.

The chain uses TRBV18 and TRBJ2-3, with D unresolved. Looked up from germline, CDR1 is KGHSH and CDR2 is LQKENI. This CDR3 is built from 18 residues. V was cut by 2 bases and J by 4 bases, with 22 bases left in between. The CDR3 is CASSPSLQLDYVADTQYF. The CDR3 coding sequence is TGTGCCAGCTCACCATCTCTCCAGCTAGATTATGTTGCAGATACGCAGTATTTT.

V usage is TRBV5-1 and J usage is TRBJ1-1; D remains unclear. This CDR3 has 15 amino acids. Between the trimmed V and J ends, which lost 4 bases and 3 bases, there was a span of 16 bases. CDR1 is SGHRS and CDR2 is YFSETQ in the germline V gene. The CDR3 DNA follows: TGCGCCAGCAGCACCACCTATACAAGAGACACTGAAGCTTTCTTT. It codes for CASSTTYTRDTEAFF.

V usage is TRBV12-5 and J usage is TRBJ2-5, with 11 bases identical to TRBD2. Per germline, CDR1 LGHNT and CDR2 FRNRAP. The CDR3 runs 16 residues. J gave up 4 bases and V 2 bases, and 6 bases lay outside the gene matches. Here the CDR3 reads CASGLILAGVGETQYF. DNA of the CDR3: TGTGCTAGTGGTTTGATACTAGCGGGGGTGGGAGAGACCCAGTACTTC.

This sequence joins TRBV4-1 and TRBJ2-7; TRBD2 aligns across 12 bases. V trimming: 3 bases; J trimming: 1 base; junction bases outside the gene matches: 4. From germline, CDR1 is MGHRA and CDR2 YSYEKL. This CDR3 has 16 amino acids. Written as DNA, the CDR3 is TGCGCCAGCAGCCAGCCCACTAGCGGGGGGTCCTACGAGCAGTACTTC. It translates to CASSQPTSGGSYEQYF.

The rearrangement uses TRBV29-1 and TRBJ1-2; 7 bases fit TRBD1. CDR3 length: 14 amino acids. V shed 5 bases, J shed 2 bases, and the junction held 8 bases outside the gene matches. CDR1 is SQVTM, CDR2 ANQGSEA, per germline. The CDR3, as DNA: TGCAGCGTTACCCCGACAGGGATAAACTATGGCTACACCTTC. It is translated as CSVTPTGINYGYTF.

The chain recombines TRBV7-2 with TRBJ1-2; D unclear. Trimming took off 1 base at V and 5 bases at J, with 14 bases between the two ends. The CDR3 is 15 residues long. CDR1 SGHTA and CDR2 FQGNSA come from the germline V gene. CDR3 region: CASSLDIGEGYGYTF. The CDR3 bases are TGTGCCAGCAGCTTAGATATTGGGGAGGGATATGGCTACACCTTC.

The chain has TRBV18 and TRBJ1-2, with D unresolved. Germline CDR1 and CDR2: KGHSH and LQKENI. V lost 3 bases to trimming and J lost 4 bases, with 12 bases between them. The CDR3 loop spans 14 amino acids. CDR3 region: CASSPLSGGYGYTF. The CDR3 DNA is TGTGCCAGCTCACCTCTATCAGGAGGCTATGGCTACACCTTC.

The chain recombines TRBV19 with TRBJ2-7; the D gene is possibly TRBD2 (6 bases). Per germline, CDR1 LNHDA and CDR2 SQIVND (reference sequence). The germline V and J ends were trimmed by 3 bases and 4 bases, with 16 bases remaining between them. The CDR3 covers 15 residues. The DNA for the CDR3 is TGTGCCAGTAGTATTGTCGGGACTCCCCTGTACGAGCAGTACTTC. Its translation is CASSIVGTPLYEQYF.

The chain has TRBV6-6 and TRBJ2-1, with D perhaps TRBD2 (6 bases). The CDR3 has 15 amino acids. In germline, CDR1 is MNHNY, CDR2 SVGAGI (reference sequence). Trimming cost V 6 bases and J 7 bases, with 19 bases left between them. The CDR3, as DNA: TGTGCCAGCAGACCCCGGTGGGGGGAAAATAATGAGCAGTTCTTC. This translates into CASRPRWGENNEQFF.